Listed below are T cell receptor beta chains from one sample, sequenced in a study of CD8+ T cells in alopecia areata. Assay used: immunoSEQ multiplex PCR; TCRdb lists only in-frame clones, some missing. The sample shows about 160,000 clones, approximately 50% of them seen only once. The source material was CD4+ T cells sorted from blood. All receptors come from a human donor with alopecia areata. Each CDR3 is given with its conserved first and last residue. The order of the fields is D gene, J gene, V gene, clone size, CDR3 protein, CDR3 DNA. A D gene is named only where the DNA matches it firmly. Size tells how often a clone was seen (once, few, many) or the class of an expanded clone, and some rows leave it out.

TRBD1 TRBJ2-7 TRBV28 NA CASSLTGGREQYF TGTGCCAGCAGTCTTACAGGGGGGCGCGAGCAGTACTTC
NA TRBJ2-2 TRBV7-9 many CASSLSGRSTNTGELFF TGTGCCAGCAGCTTAAGTGGTCGGTCTACGAACACCGGGGAGCTGTTTTTT
NA TRBJ2-1 TRBV28 few CASSLPPSDEQFF TGTGCCAGCAGTTTACCCCCCTCCGATGAGCAGTTCTTC
NA TRBJ1-2 TRBV5-1 NA CASSLLESPGGYTF TGCGCCAGCAGCTTGCTGGAATCCCCGGGAGGCTACACCTTC
NA TRBJ2-3 TRBV6-1 NA CASLTRTDTQYF TGTGCCAGCCTCACTAGAACAGATACGCAGTATTTT
NA TRBJ2-2 TRBV5-1 NA CASSLRRSTGELFF TGCGCCAGCAGCTTGCGCCGCTCCACCGGGGAGCTGTTTTTT
NA TRBJ2-7 TRBV5-1 NA CASSLVLGIDEQYF TGCGCCAGCAGCTTGGTCCTCGGAATCGACGAGCAGTACTTC
TRBD1 TRBJ2-3 TRBV5-6 NA CASSQTGGRDTQYF TGTGCCAGCAGCCAGACAGGGGGAAGAGATACGCAGTATTTT
TRBD2 TRBJ2-2 TRBV29-1 few CSVLLKAGGPTGELFF TGCAGCGTCCTCTTAAAAGCGGGAGGGCCTACCGGGGAGCTGTTTTTT
NA TRBJ2-6 TRBV29-1 few CSVEGTEEGGANVLTF TGCAGCGTTGAGGGGACGGAGGAAGGTGGGGCCAACGTCCTGACTTTC
NA TRBJ2-6 TRBV28 few CASGDLVLTF TGTGCCAGCGGAGACCTGGTCCTGACTTTC
NA TRBJ2-5 TRBV29-1 NA CSVVAAPSQETQYF TGCAGCGTTGTGGCCGCGCCGTCCCAAGAGACCCAGTACTTC
TRBD1 TRBJ2-7 TRBV27 NA CASKRDRTSYEQYF TGTGCCAGCAAAAGGGACAGGACCTCCTACGAGCAGTACTTC
TRBD2 TRBJ2-3 TRBV29-1 NA CSARKGLAGSGDTQYF TGCAGCGCCCGAAAGGGACTAGCGGGGTCCGGAGATACGCAGTATTTT
NA TRBJ2-7 TRBV29-1 NA CSVRGDSSEQYF TGCAGCGTTCGAGGGGACTCTAGCGAGCAGTACTTC
NA TRBJ1-1 TRBV5-8 few CASISPSPEAFF TGTGCCAGCATTTCACCCTCCCCAGAAGCTTTCTTT
NA TRBJ2-5 TRBV28 NA CASSSRFRELKETQYF TGTGCCAGCAGTTCCCGATTCAGGGAGTTGAAAGAGACCCAGTACTTC
NA TRBJ1-2 TRBV11-3 few CASSRDNRNYGYTF TGTGCCAGCAGCAGGGACAACCGAAACTATGGCTACACCTTC
NA TRBJ2-6 TRBV7-9 NA CASSGSGANVLTF TGTGCCAGCAGTGGGTCTGGGGCCAACGTCCTGACTTTC
NA TRBJ2-1 TRBV23-1 NA CASSQFGRKDRNEQFF TGCGCCAGCAGTCAATTCGGACGGAAGGACCGCAATGAGCAGTTCTTC
TRBD2 TRBJ2-7 TRBV28 NA CATQPGLAGMPYF TGTGCCACCCAACCGGGACTAGCGGGGATGCCGTACTTC
TRBD1 TRBJ2-3 TRBV29-1 NA CSVSPGTVGTDTQYF TGCAGCGTTTCCCCCGGGACAGTCGGCACAGATACGCAGTATTTT
TRBD1 TRBJ1-4 TRBV15 few CATSKDRGREKLFF TGTGCCACCAGCAAAGACAGGGGGAGAGAAAAACTGTTTTTT
TRBD1 TRBJ1-5 TRBV29-1 few CSVMEGQVYHF TGCAGCGTAATGGAGGGACAGGTCTACCATTTT
TRBD1 TRBJ1-5 TRBV27 NA CASSPDRGRLQPQHF TGTGCCAGCAGTCCCGACAGGGGACGGTTACAGCCCCAGCATTTT
NA TRBJ2-1 TRBV6-6 NA CASRQQEIFYNEQFF TGTGCCAGCAGACAGCAGGAGATCTTTTACAATGAGCAGTTCTTC
TRBD2 TRBJ2-7 TRBV19 few CATGTSGYEQYF TGTGCCACGGGGACTAGCGGCTACGAGCAGTACTTC
TRBD1 TRBJ2-5 TRBV2 NA CASSQQGAEETQYF TGTGCCAGCAGTCAACAGGGGGCAGAGGAGACCCAGTACTTC
NA TRBJ2-7 TRBV2 NA CASSRQIIAYEQYF TGTGCCAGCAGCCGACAGATCATTGCCTACGAGCAGTACTTC
TRBD2 TRBJ2-7 TRBV29-1 few CSVVPAGGSYEQYF TGCAGCGTTGTTCCAGCGGGAGGTTCCTACGAGCAGTACTTC
NA TRBJ2-2 TRBV5-1 NA CASSLTAANTGELFF TGCGCCAGCAGCCTGACAGCGGCGAACACCGGGGAGCTGTTTTTT
NA TRBJ2-5 TRBV9 NA CASSVGGRDQETQYF TGTGCCAGCAGCGTAGGCGGACGGGATCAAGAGACCCAGTACTTC
NA TRBJ2-5 TRBV2 NA CASSDRETQYF TGTGCCAGCAGCGATCGGGAGACCCAGTACTTC
NA TRBJ2-3 TRBV7-8 NA CASSLAVDRSRSTDTQYF TGTGCCAGCAGCTTAGCCGTCGACAGGTCGCGGAGCACAGATACGCAGTATTTT
TRBD2 TRBJ2-5 TRBV7-2 NA CASNELAGTSGSFQETQYF TGTGCCAGCAACGAACTAGCCGGGACTAGCGGGAGTTTCCAAGAGACCCAGTACTTC
TRBD1 TRBJ2-7 TRBV5-1 few CASSLGQGSYEQYF TGCGCCAGCAGCTTGGGACAGGGGAGCTACGAGCAGTACTTC
TRBD1 TRBJ2-3 TRBV29-1 NA CSVRDRVTDTQYF TGCAGCGTTCGGGACAGGGTCACAGATACGCAGTATTTT
NA TRBJ2-5 TRBV9 NA CASSTSFRETQYF TGTGCCAGCAGCACTAGCTTCCGGGAGACCCAGTACTTC
NA TRBJ2-1 TRBV18 NA CASSQSAPDSYNEQFF TGTGCCAGCTCACAGAGCGCCCCCGATTCCTACAATGAGCAGTTCTTC
NA TRBJ2-5 TRBV20-1 NA CSARSGTQYF TGCAGTGCTAGATCCGGGACCCAGTACTTC
NA TRBJ1-4 TRBV28 NA CASSLSLGGLGKLFF TGTGCCAGCAGTTTATCGTTGGGTGGCCTGGGAAAACTGTTTTTT
NA TRBJ2-2 TRBV29-1 few CSVRQGTTGELFF TGCAGCGTTCGGCAGGGAACCACCGGGGAGCTGTTTTTT
TRBD1 TRBJ2-5 TRBV5-1 few CASSLGSTGGETQYF TGCGCCAGCAGCTTGGGGTCTACAGGGGGAGAGACCCAGTACTTC
NA TRBJ1-2 TRBV7-2 NA CASSLATENIYGYTF TGTGCCAGCAGCTTAGCGACGGAAAATATCTATGGCTACACCTTC
TRBD1 TRBJ1-1 TRBV28 NA CASSSGQGDQGAFF TGTGCCAGCAGTTCGGGACAGGGGGATCAAGGAGCTTTCTTT
NA TRBJ2-5 TRBV5-1 NA CASSFGVQETQYF TGCGCCAGCAGCTTTGGGGTCCAAGAGACCCAGTACTTC